This TCR beta chain was recovered during a study of shared clonotypes between healthy human individuals. Libraries were prepared by immunoSEQ multiplex PCR; TCRdb keeps only in-frame clonotypes and omits some of them. The data contain 650,000 to 800,000 clones, 55% to 75% of them singletons. Input material: memory CD4+ T cells sorted from blood. Subset meaning: CD45RA-negative fraction. This TCR derives from a woman between 25 and 40 years old in good health.

The DNA for the CDR3 is TGTGCCAGCAGCGCGGGACCTGAAACCGGGGAGCTGTTTTTT. It encodes CASSAGPETGELFF. This sequence joins TRBV7-3 and TRBJ2-2; perhaps TRBD2 as D (6 bases). Trimming took 5 bases from V and 5 from J, leaving 12 bases between them. The CDR3 consists of 14 residues. Germline CDR1 and CDR2: SGHTA and FQGTGA. The whole variable domain, remainder taken from reference TRBV7-3 and TRBJ2-2, is GAGVSQTPSNKVTEKGKYVELRCDPISGHTALYWYRQSLGQGPEFLIYFQGTGAADDSGLPNDRFFAVRPEGSVSTLKIQRTERGDSAVYLCASSAGPETGELFFGEGSRLTVL.